A single sample is the source of the 14 T cell receptor beta chains below, sequenced in a study of T cell therapy after organ transplantation. These receptors have no identified antigens. Using immunoSEQ multiplex PCR, the repertoire was profiled, and TCRdb retains in-frame clones only, with some absent. The sample includes approximately 52,000 clones, about 94% seen only once; the top ten take 2.5% to 4%. Here the sequenced sample was CD8+ T cells from blood, taken before autologous CMV-specific T cell therapy. Source of these receptors: a human patient who had received a solid organ transplant and had CMV disease.

The rearrangement links TRBV23-1 to TRBJ1-2; D might be TRBD1 (5 bases). TRBV23-1 is an ORF for which the function is uncertain. The CDR3 covers 12 residues. The ends were cut back, 6 bases at V and 8 bases at J, with 13 bases in the middle. The CDR3 is CASRGGWIGYTF. For the CDR3, the DNA is TGCGCCAGCAGGGGGGGGTGGATCGGCTACACCTTC.

This clone was recorded once. V gene TRBV7-9 combines with J gene TRBJ2-7; the D gene is possibly TRBD2 (5 bases). Germline CDR1 and CDR2: SEHNR and FQNEAQ (reference sequence). With 3 bases removed from V and 1 base from J, the gap between germline ends came to 10 bases. The CDR3 contains 14 residues. The CDR3 sequence is CASSFQGLSYEQYF. The CDR3 bases are TGTGCCAGCAGCTTTCAAGGACTTTCCTACGAGCAGTACTTC.

The V call is TRBV7-6, the J call TRBJ2-5; D possibly corresponds to TRBD1 (5 bases). CDR1 SGHVS and CDR2 FNYEAQ come from the germline V gene. The V end lost 0 bases, the J end lost 5 bases, and 10 bases lay between the germline ends. CDR3 length equals 14 residues. CDR3 sequence (DNA): TGTGCCAGCAGCTTAGCGGGGCACGGGGAGACCCAGTACTTC. Its translation is CASSLAGHGETQYF.

V is TRBV5-8 and J is TRBJ2-4; no reliable D call. Deletions cut 0 bases from V and 1 base from J, with 11 bases between. The CDR3 spans 16 residues. Per germline, CDR1 SGHTS and CDR2 YDEGEE. The CDR3 sequence is CASSLDGIRAKNIQYF. The CDR3 region has the DNA TGTGCCAGCAGCTTGGACGGTATCAGGGCCAAAAACATTCAGTACTTC.

The chain recombines TRBV10-1 with TRBJ2-2; the D is unclear. The V gene lost 3 bases and the J gene lost 9 bases, with 17 bases spanning the gap. The CDR3 spans 15 residues. The germline gives CDR1 WNHNN, CDR2 SYGVQD (reference sequence). CDR3 sequence (DNA): TGCGCCAGCAGTGACGGCTTTTCAGTATCCCGGGAGCTGTTTTTT. Amino acids: CASSDGFSVSRELFF.

This chain's CDR3 is CASSPLTNREIYGYTF. CDR3 sequence (DNA): TGTGCCAGCAGCCCGCTTACCAACAGGGAGATCTATGGCTACACCTTC. The J gene is TRBJ1-2, the V gene TRBV7-9, with D maybe TRBD1 (6 bases). The germline V gene has CDR1 SEHNR and CDR2 FQNEAQ (reference sequence). This CDR3 is built from 16 residues. V lost 5 bases and J lost 4, with 20 bases in between.

V gene TRBV5-1 combines with J gene TRBJ2-1; a weak D match, TRBD2 (5 bases). Germline V gives CDR1 SGHRS, CDR2 YFSETQ. With 2 bases removed from V and 0 bases from J, the gap between germline ends came to 9 bases. CDR3 size: 15 residues. The CDR3 is CASSFGESSYNEQFF. Written as DNA, the CDR3 is TGCGCCAGCAGCTTTGGGGAGAGCTCCTACAATGAGCAGTTCTTC.

J is TRBJ2-5 and V is TRBV4-3; 9 bases fit TRBD2. The CDR3 contains 18 residues. With V trimmed by 0 bases and J by 5 bases, 13 bases remained unmatched. Germline CDR1 is LGHNA and CDR2 is YSLEER. The CDR3 spells CASSQEVVASGVGETQYF. The CDR3 region has the DNA TGCGCCAGCAGCCAAGAGGTCGTGGCTAGCGGGGTGGGGGAGACCCAGTACTTC.

This chain connects TRBV11-2 to TRBJ2-1; 8 positions agree with TRBD2. Germline V gene data show CDR1 as SGHAT and CDR2 as FQNNGV. V was pared by 3 bases and J by 4 bases, with 5 bases of the junction left unmatched. The CDR3 has 15 amino acids. The CDR3 loop reads CASSFQREIYNEQFF. The CDR3 bases are TGTGCCAGCAGCTTTCAGCGGGAGATTTACAATGAGCAGTTCTTC.

The chain has TRBV9 and TRBJ1-2, with 7 bases lining up with TRBD1. The J segment lost 6 bases and the V segment lost 3 bases, leaving 8 bases of the junction unmatched. Germline CDR1 is SGDLS and CDR2 is YYNGEE. CDR3 length: 14 amino acids. CDR3 protein: CASSGNRGGNGYTF. In nucleotides, the CDR3 is TGTGCCAGCAGCGGGAACAGGGGTGGAAATGGCTACACCTTC.

The chain links TRBV10-3 to TRBJ1-2, with D unresolved. This CDR3 region has 11 residues. Germline V lookup: CDR1 ENHRY, CDR2 SYGVKD. Trimming removed 8 bases from V and 11 bases from J, with 15 bases in between. The CDR3: CAIPYGGGYTF. The DNA for the CDR3 is TGTGCCATCCCCTACGGCGGCGGGTACACCTTC.

This clone occurred once. V is TRBV7-9 and J is TRBJ2-1, with a possible D match to TRBD2 (6 bases). V lost 1 base, J lost 7 bases, and 14 bases lay in between. The CDR3 is 15 residues long. Germline V lookup: CDR1 SEHNR, CDR2 FQNEAQ (reference sequence). The DNA of the CDR3 is TGTGCCAGCAGCTTAGGCAGCTCTGGGGGGAATGAGCAGTTCTTC. Its protein is CASSLGSSGGNEQFF. The complete variable domain, with remaining parts taken from reference TRBV7-9 and TRBJ2-1, reads DTGVSQNPRHKITKRGQNVTFRCDPISEHNRLYWYRQTLGQGPEFLTYFQNEAQLEKSRLLSDRFSAERPKGSFSTLEIQRTEQGDSAMYLCASSLGSSGGNEQFFGPGTRLTVL.

This chain connects TRBV7-9 to TRBJ2-7; D gene ambiguous. Germline V CDR1 and CDR2: SEHNR, FQNEAQ (reference sequence). Trimming stripped 1 base from V and 4 bases from J, with 14 bases between. The CDR3 is 15 residues long. DNA for the CDR3: TGTGCCAGCAGCTTAGTGGTCGGAAGAAAGTACGAGCAGTACTTC. The encoded protein is CASSLVVGRKYEQYF.

V is TRBV19 and J is TRBJ2-5; the match to TRBD1 covers 9 bases. The end of the DNA aligns better with TRBJ2-7, so the J call may be wrong. Germline V gene sequence: CDR1 LNHDA, CDR2 SQIVND (reference sequence). The CDR3 is 15 residues long. The CDR3 sequence is CASSPTGGSSYEQYF. In DNA form, the CDR3 reads TGTGCCAGTAGTCCCACAGGGGGCAGCTCCTACGAGCAGTACTTC.